Sequencing of this T cell receptor beta chain was carried out in a study of T cells after yellow fever vaccination. J was trimmed by 4 bases and V by 3 bases; bases with no gene match: 3. The CDR3 extends over 14 amino acids. Study-level results: Post-booster reappearance was seen for most primary-vaccination clones (about 96% CD4, around 90% CD8).

In the case of this clonotype: No antigen is known for it.

Generation of TCR cDNA used 5'RACE template switching (which added a universal primer site and UMIs). TCRdb called the 5' RACE reads again in MiXCR, with one record for every CDR3 protein. This table has over 200,000 distinct CDR3 sequences, around 6.7% appearing once. Sequenced here: CD4+ T cells sorted from PBMCs, sampled on the day of the yellow fever booster vaccination. The source is a man aged 25-40 years who received the YFV17D yellow fever vaccine. The V and J genes are TRBV12-3 or TRBV12-4 and TRBJ2-1; 7 nucleotides align to TRBD2. CDR3: CASSFTSDYNEQFF. Written as DNA, the CDR3 is TGTGCCAGCAGTTTTACTAGCGATTACAATGAGCAGTTCTTC.